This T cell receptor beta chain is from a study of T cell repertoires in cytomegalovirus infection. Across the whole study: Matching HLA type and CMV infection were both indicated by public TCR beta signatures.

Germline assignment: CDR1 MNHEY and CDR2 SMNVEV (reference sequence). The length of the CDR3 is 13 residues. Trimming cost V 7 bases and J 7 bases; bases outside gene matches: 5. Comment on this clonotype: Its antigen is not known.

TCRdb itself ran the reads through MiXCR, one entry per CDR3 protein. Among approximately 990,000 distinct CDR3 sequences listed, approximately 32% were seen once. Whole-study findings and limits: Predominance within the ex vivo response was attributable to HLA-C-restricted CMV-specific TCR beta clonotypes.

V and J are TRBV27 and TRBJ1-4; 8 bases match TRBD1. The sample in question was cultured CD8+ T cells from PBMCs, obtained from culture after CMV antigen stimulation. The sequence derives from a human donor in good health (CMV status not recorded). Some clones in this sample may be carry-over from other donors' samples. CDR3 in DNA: TGTGCCAGCAAGACAGGGGTGGGTGAAAAACTGTTTTTT. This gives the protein CASKTGVGEKLFF.